This T cell receptor beta chain was retrieved from a study of technical replicates of blood from a handful of donors. V dropped 4 bases and J dropped 1; count of bases not matched to a gene: 7. Germline CDR1 reads SGHRS; CDR2 reads YFSETQ. CDR3 length equals 15 residues. Here immunoSEQ multiplex PCR was the method, and the copy in TCRdb shows in-frame clones only, minus some. Found here are approximately 69,000 clones, around 97% of them singletons; the top ten hold 0.21%. This TCR came from a human donor in good health. This chain uses TRBV5-1 with TRBJ1-1; 7 bases match TRBD1. The sequencing sample was made of T cells isolated from PBMCs. In DNA form, the CDR3 reads TGCGCCAGCAGCCAAATGGGACAGAGGAACACTGAAGCTTTCTTT. This codes for CASSQMGQRNTEAFF.